This T cell receptor (beta chain) was observed in a study of CD8+ T cells in alopecia areata. Whole-study context: Treated individuals took tofacitinib by mouth, 5 to 10 mg twice daily.

In the case of this clone: Antigen unknown.

Lesional scalp punch biopsies and peripheral blood came from alopecia areata patients. Isolation of CD4+ and CD8+ T cells from PBMCs was achieved by sorting. Study results and caveats: Scalp lesions, especially in alopecia totalis/universalis, had higher clonality than normal scalp.

RNA was isolated and reverse transcribed to cDNA, the sequencing template. Method: immunoSEQ multiplex PCR; TCRdb's copy keeps in-frame clones and lacks some. The data contain about 97,000 clones, roughly two fifths of them singletons. CDR1 MRHNA and CDR2 SNTAGT come from the germline V gene. With V trimmed by 1 base and J by 10 bases, 7 bases remained unmatched. CDR3 length: 14 residues. The V call is TRBV6-4, the J call TRBJ2-3; 8 bases are shared with TRBD2. The TCR comes from a human donor with alopecia areata. The material sequenced was CD4+ T cells sorted from blood. The CDR3 protein is CASSDWDSGMAQYF. The DNA for the CDR3 is TGTGCCAGCAGTGACTGGGATAGCGGGATGGCGCAGTATTTT.